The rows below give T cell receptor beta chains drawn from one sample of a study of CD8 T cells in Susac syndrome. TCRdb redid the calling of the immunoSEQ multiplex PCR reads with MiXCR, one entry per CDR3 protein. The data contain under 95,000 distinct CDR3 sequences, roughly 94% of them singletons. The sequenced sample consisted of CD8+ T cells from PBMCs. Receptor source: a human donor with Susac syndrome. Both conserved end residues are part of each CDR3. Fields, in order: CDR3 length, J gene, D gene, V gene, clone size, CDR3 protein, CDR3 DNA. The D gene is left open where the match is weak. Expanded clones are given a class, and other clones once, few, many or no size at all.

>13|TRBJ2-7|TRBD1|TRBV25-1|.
CANSPGQNYEQYF
TGTGCCAACTCGCCGGGACAGAACTACGAGCAGTACTTC
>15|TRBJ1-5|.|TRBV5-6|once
CASSLLQGGDQPQHF
TGTGCCAGCAGCTTGCTCCAGGGCGGGGATCAGCCCCAGCATTTT
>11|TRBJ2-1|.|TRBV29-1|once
CSVEGNNEQFF
TGCAGCGTTGAAGGGAACAATGAGCAGTTCTTC
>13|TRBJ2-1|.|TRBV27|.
CASHSSGLGEQFF
TGTGCCAGCCATTCCTCAGGGCTGGGTGAGCAGTTCTTC
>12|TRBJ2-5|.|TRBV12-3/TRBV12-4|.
CASSRMGETQYF
TGTGCCAGCAGCAGGATGGGAGAGACCCAGTACTTC
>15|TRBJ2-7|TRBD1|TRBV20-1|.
CSARETGGGTYEQYF
TGCAGTGCTAGGGAGACAGGGGGAGGGACCTACGAGCAGTACTTC
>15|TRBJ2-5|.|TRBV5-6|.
CASRRGAQGGETQYF
TGTGCCAGCAGACGTGGGGCTCAGGGTGGAGAGACCCAGTACTTC
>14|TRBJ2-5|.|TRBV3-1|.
CASSQEREQETQYF
TGTGCCAGCAGCCAAGAGCGGGAACAAGAGACCCAGTACTTC
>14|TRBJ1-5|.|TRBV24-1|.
CATSDPIGNQPQHF
TGTGCCACCAGTGACCCGATTGGCAATCAGCCCCAGCATTTT
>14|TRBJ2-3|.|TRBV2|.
CASSDQRNTDTQYF
TGTGCCAGCAGTGATCAGCGCAACACAGATACGCAGTATTTT
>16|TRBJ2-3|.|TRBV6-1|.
CASSEFGVGSTDTQYF
TGTGCCAGCAGTGAATTCGGAGTGGGTAGCACAGATACGCAGTATTTT
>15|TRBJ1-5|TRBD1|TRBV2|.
CASSEFTTGGQPQHF
TGTGCCAGCAGTGAGTTTACGACAGGGGGACAGCCCCAGCATTTT
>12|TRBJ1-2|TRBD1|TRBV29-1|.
CSADRGVGGYTF
TGCAGCGCTGACAGGGGGGTTGGTGGCTACACCTTC
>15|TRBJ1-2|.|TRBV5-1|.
CASSLGDFRNYGYTF
TGCGCCAGCAGCTTGGGGGATTTTCGGAACTATGGCTACACCTTC
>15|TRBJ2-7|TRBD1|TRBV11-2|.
CASSLEQGAHYEQYF
TGTGCCAGCAGCTTAGAACAGGGGGCCCACTACGAGCAGTACTTC
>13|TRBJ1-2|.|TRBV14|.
CASSQVPNYGYTF
TGTGCCAGCAGCCAAGTACCCAACTATGGCTACACCTTC
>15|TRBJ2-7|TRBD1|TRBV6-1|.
CASSEAETGGYEQYF
TGTGCCAGCAGTGAAGCTGAGACAGGGGGCTACGAGCAGTACTTC
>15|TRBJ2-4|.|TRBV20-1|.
CSARGAGGHGNIQYF
TGCAGTGCCCGGGGGGCAGGGGGCCACGGAAACATTCAGTACTTC
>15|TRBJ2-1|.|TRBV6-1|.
CASSEVWEVINEQFF
TGTGCCAGCAGTGAAGTTTGGGAGGTCATCAATGAGCAGTTCTTC
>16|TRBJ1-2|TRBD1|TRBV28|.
CASSLATGTGIYGYTF
TGTGCCAGCAGTTTAGCTACCGGGACAGGAATATATGGCTACACCTTC
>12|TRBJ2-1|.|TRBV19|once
CASSIGGNEQFF
TGTGCCAGTAGTATTGGAGGGAATGAGCAGTTCTTC
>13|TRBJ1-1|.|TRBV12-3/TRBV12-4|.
CASSPTLMTEAFF
TGTGCCAGCAGTCCCACGCTGATGACTGAAGCTTTCTTT
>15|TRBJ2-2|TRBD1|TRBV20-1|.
CSARHRGRDTGELFF
TGCAGTGCTAGGCACAGGGGGCGGGACACCGGGGAGCTGTTTTTT
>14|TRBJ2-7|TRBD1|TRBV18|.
CASSVGQGQYEQYF
TGTGCCAGCTCAGTCGGACAGGGCCAATACGAGCAGTACTTC
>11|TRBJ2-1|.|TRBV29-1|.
CSVELNWEQFF
TGCAGCGTTGAACTGAACTGGGAGCAGTTCTTC
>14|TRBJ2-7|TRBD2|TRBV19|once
CASSMAGGNYEQYF
TGTGCCAGTAGTATGGCGGGAGGGAACTACGAGCAGTACTTC
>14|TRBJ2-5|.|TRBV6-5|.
CASSYRGYYETQYF
TGTGCCAGCAGTTACAGGGGGTATTATGAGACCCAGTACTTC
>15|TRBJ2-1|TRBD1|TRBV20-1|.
CSAREIGQGADEQFF
TGCAGTGCTAGAGAGATCGGACAGGGTGCGGATGAGCAGTTCTTC
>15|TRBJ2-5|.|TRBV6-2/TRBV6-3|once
CASSYSRGFQETQYF
TGTGCCAGCAGTTACTCGAGGGGATTCCAAGAGACCCAGTACTTC
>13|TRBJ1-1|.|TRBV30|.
CAWSDGGDTEAFF
TGTGCCTGGAGTGATGGGGGAGACACTGAAGCTTTCTTT
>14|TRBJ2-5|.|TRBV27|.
CASSWGAAVETQYF
TGTGCCAGCAGTTGGGGGGCGGCCGTGGAGACCCAGTACTTC
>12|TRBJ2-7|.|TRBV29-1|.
CSVEGVRYEQYF
TGCAGCGTTGAGGGGGTCCGCTACGAGCAGTACTTC
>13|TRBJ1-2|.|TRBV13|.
CASSAQSNYGYTF
TGTGCCAGCAGCGCTCAGTCTAACTATGGCTACACCTTC
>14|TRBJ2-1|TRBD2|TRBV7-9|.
CASSLAGGGAEQFF
TGTGCCAGCAGCTTAGCGGGCGGGGGGGCTGAGCAGTTCTTC
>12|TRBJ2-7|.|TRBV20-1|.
CSARDISYEQYF
TGCAGTGCTAGAGACATTTCCTACGAGCAGTACTTC
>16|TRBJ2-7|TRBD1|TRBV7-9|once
CASSPYRQGDINEQYF
TGTGCCAGCAGCCCCTATCGACAGGGCGATATAAACGAGCAGTACTTC
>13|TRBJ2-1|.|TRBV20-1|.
CSARDPLVNEQFF
TGCAGTGCTAGAGATCCCCTAGTGAATGAGCAGTTCTTC
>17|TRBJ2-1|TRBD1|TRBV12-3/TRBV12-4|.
CASSLAGTAIGYNEQFF
TGTGCCAGCAGTTTAGCAGGGACAGCTATAGGGTACAATGAGCAGTTCTTC
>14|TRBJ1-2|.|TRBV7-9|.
CASSLGAGVDGYTF
TGTGCCAGCAGCTTAGGGGCAGGGGTGGATGGCTACACCTTC
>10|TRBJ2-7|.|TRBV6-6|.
CASRGGEQYF
TGTGCCAGCAGGGGGGGCGAGCAGTACTTC
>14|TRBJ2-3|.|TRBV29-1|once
CSVDTGRSTDTQYF
TGCAGCGTTGATACGGGACGGAGCACAGATACGCAGTATTTT
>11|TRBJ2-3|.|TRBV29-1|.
CSVDSTDTQYF
TGCAGCGTCGACAGCACAGATACGCAGTATTTT
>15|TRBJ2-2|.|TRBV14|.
CASSPEGGGTGELFF
TGTGCCAGCAGCCCCGAGGGGGGAGGCACCGGGGAGCTGTTTTTT
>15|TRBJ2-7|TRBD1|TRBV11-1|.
CASTLTGGEQNEQYF
TGTGCCAGCACCTTGACAGGGGGCGAGCAGAACGAGCAGTACTTC
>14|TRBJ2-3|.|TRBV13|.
CASSLRLGADTQYF
TGTGCCAGCAGCTTACGACTAGGGGCAGATACGCAGTATTTT
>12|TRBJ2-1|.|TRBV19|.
CASSISAGEQFF
TGTGCCAGTAGTATATCGGCGGGAGAGCAGTTCTTC
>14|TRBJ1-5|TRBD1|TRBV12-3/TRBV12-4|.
CASSLTGGIQPQHF
TGTGCCAGCAGTTTGACAGGGGGCATTCAGCCCCAGCATTTT